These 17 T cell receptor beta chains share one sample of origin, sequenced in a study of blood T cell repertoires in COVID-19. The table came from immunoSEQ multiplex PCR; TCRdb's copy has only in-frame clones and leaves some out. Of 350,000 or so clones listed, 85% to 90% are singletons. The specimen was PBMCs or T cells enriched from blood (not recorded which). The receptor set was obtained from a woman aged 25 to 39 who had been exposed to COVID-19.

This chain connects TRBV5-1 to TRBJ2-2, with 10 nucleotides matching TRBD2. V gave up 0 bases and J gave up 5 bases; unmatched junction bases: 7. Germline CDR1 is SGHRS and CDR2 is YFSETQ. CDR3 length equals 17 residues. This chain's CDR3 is CASSLVASGSGTGELFF. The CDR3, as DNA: TGCGCCAGCAGCTTGGTGGCTAGCGGGAGTGGGACCGGGGAGCTGTTTTTT.

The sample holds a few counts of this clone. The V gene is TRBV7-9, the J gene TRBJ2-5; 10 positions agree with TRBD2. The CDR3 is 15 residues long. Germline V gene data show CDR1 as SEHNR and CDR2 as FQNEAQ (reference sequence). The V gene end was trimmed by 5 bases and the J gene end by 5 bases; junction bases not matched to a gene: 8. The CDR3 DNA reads TGTGCCAGCAGCCCCGGGCTAGCGGGAGCGGAGACCCAGTACTTC. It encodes CASSPGLAGAETQYF. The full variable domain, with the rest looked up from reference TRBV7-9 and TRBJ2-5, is DTGVSQNPRHKITKRGQNVTFRCDPISEHNRLYWYRQTLGQGPEFLTYFQNEAQLEKSRLLSDRFSAERPKGSFSTLEIQRTEQGDSAMYLCASSPGLAGAETQYFGPGTRLLVL.

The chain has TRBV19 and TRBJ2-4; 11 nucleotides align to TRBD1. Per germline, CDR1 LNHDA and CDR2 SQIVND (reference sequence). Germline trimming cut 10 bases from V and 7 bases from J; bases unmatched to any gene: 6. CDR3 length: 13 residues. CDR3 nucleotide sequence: TGTGCCACAAGGACAGGGGGCATGAACATTCAGTACTTC. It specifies CATRTGGMNIQYF.

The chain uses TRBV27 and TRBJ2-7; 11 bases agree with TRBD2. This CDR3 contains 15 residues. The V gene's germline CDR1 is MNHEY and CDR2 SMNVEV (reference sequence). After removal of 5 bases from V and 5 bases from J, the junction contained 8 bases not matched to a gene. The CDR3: CASSPIAGGVHEQYF. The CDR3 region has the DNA TGTGCCAGCAGTCCCATAGCGGGAGGGGTCCACGAGCAGTACTTC.

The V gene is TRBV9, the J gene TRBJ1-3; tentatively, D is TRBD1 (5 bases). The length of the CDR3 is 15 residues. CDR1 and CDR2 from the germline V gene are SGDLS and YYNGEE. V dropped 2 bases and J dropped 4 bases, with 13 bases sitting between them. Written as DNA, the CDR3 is TGTGCCAGCAGCGTCTCAGGGCAGTTAGGAAACACCATATATTTT. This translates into CASSVSGQLGNTIYF. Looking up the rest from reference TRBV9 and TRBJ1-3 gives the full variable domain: DSGVTQTPKHLITATGQRVTLRCSPRSGDLSVYWYQQSLDQGLQFLIQYYNGEERAKGNILERFSAQQFPDLHSELNLSSLELGDSALYFCASSVSGQLGNTIYFGEGSWLTVV.

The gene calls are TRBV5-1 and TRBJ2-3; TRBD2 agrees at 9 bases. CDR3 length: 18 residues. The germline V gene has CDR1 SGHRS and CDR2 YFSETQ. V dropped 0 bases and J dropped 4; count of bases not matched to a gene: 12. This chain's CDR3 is CASSLVGSGSSWADTQYF. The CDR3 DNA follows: TGCGCCAGCAGCTTGGTTGGTAGCGGGAGTTCTTGGGCAGATACGCAGTATTTT.

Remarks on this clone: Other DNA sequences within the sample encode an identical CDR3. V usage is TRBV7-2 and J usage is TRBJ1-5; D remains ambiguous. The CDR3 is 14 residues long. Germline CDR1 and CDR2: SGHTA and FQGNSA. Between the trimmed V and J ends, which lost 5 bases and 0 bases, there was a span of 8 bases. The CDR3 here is CASSPYYSNQPQHF. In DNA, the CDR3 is TGTGCCAGCAGCCCATACTATAGCAATCAGCCCCAGCATTTT. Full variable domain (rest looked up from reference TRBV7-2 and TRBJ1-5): GAGVSQSPSNKVTEKGKDVELRCDPISGHTALYWYRQSLGQGLEFLIYFQGNSAPDKSGLPSDRFSAERTGGSVSTLTIQRTQQEDSAVYLCASSPYYSNQPQHFGDGTRLSIL.

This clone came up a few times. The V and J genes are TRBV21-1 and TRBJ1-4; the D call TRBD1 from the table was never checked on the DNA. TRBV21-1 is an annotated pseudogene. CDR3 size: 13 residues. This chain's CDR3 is CASSTLGAEKLFF. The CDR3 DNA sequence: TGTGCCAGCAGCACCCTAGGGGCGGAAAAACTGTTTTTT.

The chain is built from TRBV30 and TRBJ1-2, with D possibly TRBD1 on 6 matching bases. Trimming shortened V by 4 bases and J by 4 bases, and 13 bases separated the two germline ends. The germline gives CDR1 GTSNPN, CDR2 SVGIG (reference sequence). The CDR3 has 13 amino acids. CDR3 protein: CAWTFRGSYGYTF. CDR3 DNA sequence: TGTGCCTGGACGTTCAGGGGTTCCTATGGCTACACCTTC.

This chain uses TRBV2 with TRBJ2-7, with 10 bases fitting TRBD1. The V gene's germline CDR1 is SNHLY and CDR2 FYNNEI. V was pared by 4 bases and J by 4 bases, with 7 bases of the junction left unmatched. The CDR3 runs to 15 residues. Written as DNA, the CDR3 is TGTGCCAGCAGTGTGGGCGGGACAGGGGTGTACGAGCAGTACTTC. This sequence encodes CASSVGGTGVYEQYF.

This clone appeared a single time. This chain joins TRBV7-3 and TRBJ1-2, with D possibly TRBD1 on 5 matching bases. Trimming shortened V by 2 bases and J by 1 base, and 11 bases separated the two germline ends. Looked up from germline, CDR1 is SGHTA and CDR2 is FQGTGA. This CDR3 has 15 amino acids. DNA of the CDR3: TGTGCCAGCAGCTTAGCGACAGATAGTAACTATGGCTACACCTTC. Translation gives CASSLATDSNYGYTF.

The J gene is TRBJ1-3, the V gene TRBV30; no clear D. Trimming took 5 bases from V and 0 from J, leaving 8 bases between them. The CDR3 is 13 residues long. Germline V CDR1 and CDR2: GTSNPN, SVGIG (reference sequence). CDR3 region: CAWARGSGNTIYF. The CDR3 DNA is TGTGCCTGGGCCCGAGGCTCTGGAAACACCATATATTTT. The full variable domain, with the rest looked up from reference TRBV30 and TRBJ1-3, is SQTIHQWPATLVQPVGSPLSLECTVEGTSNPNLYWYRQAAGRGLQLLFYSVGIGQISSEVPQNLSASRPQDRQFILSSKKLLLSDSGFYLCAWARGSGNTIYFGEGSWLTVV.

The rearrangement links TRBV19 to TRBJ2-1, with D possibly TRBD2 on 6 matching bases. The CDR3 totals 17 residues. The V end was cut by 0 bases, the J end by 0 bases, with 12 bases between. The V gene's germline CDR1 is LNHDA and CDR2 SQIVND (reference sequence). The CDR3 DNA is TGTGCCAGTAGTATAGATCCGGAGGGAAGCTCCTACAATGAGCAGTTCTTC. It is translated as CASSIDPEGSSYNEQFF.

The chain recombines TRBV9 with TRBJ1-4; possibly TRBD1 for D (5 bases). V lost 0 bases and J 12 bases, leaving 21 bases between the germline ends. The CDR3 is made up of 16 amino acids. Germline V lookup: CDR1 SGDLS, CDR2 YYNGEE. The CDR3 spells CASSVATEPSPKQLFF. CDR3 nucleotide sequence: TGTGCCAGCAGCGTAGCGACAGAACCTTCTCCTAAGCAACTGTTTTTT.

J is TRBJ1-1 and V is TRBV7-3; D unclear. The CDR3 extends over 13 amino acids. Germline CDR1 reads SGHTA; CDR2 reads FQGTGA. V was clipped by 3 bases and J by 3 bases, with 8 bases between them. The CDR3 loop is CASSFGLYTEAFF. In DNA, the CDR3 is TGTGCCAGCAGCTTCGGTCTGTACACTGAAGCTTTCTTT. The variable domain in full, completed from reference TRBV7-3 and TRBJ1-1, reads GAGVSQTPSNKVTEKGKYVELRCDPISGHTALYWYRQSLGQGPEFLIYFQGTGAADDSGLPNDRFFAVRPEGSVSTLKIQRTERGDSAVYLCASSFGLYTEAFFGQGTRLTVV.

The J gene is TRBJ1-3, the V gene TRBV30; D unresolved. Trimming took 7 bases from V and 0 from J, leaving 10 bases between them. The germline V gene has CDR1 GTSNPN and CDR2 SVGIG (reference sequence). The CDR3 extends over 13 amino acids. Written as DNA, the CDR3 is TGTGCCTCCGGACTGAACTCTGGAAACACCATATATTTT. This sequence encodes CASGLNSGNTIYF.

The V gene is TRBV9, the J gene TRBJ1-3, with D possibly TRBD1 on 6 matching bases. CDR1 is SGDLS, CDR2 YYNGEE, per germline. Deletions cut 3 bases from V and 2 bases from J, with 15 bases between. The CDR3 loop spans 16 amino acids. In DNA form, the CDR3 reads TGTGCCAGCAGCGCTGGGGGGGGCGACGCTGGAAACACCATATATTTT. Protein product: CASSAGGGDAGNTIYF.